Below, 17 T cell receptor beta chains from the same sample are listed, as sequenced in a study of blood T cell repertoires in COVID-19. Profiling relied on immunoSEQ multiplex PCR, and the TCRdb table lists in-frame clones only, not all of them. The table lists roughly 180,000 clones, about 85% of them singletons. What was sequenced was peripheral blood. All receptors come from a man at least 80 years old with COVID-19, enrolled during active disease.

The gene calls are TRBV6-1 and TRBJ2-1; the D gene is possibly TRBD2 (6 bases). Trimming stripped 2 bases from V and 13 bases from J, with 9 bases between. Germline V lookup: CDR1 MNHNS, CDR2 SASEGT. The CDR3 covers 11 residues. The CDR3 loop reads CASSELGGQFF. The CDR3 nucleotides read TGTGCCAGCAGTGAACTGGGGGGACAGTTCTTC.

The V call is TRBV11-2, the J call TRBJ1-1; 8 bases match TRBD1. J was trimmed by 5 bases and V by 2 bases; bases with no gene match: 7. This CDR3 region has 15 residues. Germline values: CDR1 SGHAT, CDR2 FQNNGV. The CDR3 sequence is CASSLLGRGQTEAFF. CDR3 nucleotides: TGTGCCAGCAGCTTACTGGGCAGGGGGCAAACTGAAGCTTTCTTT. Full variable domain (remainder filled in from reference TRBV11-2 and TRBJ1-1): EAGVAQSPRYKIIEKRQSVAFWCNPISGHATLYWYQQILGQGPKLLIQFQNNGVVDDSQLPKDRFSAERLKGVDSTLKIQPAKLEDSAVYLCASSLLGRGQTEAFFGQGTRLTVV.

The CDR3 coding sequence is TGTGCCAGCAGCTTCGACAGCTATGGCTACACCTTC. Residues: CASSFDSYGYTF. The V and J genes are TRBV5-8 and TRBJ1-2; D perhaps matches TRBD1 (5 bases). The ends were cut back, 2 bases at V and 4 bases at J, with 6 bases in the middle. This CDR3 has 12 residues. CDR1 SGHTS and CDR2 YDEGEE come from the germline V gene.

The chain recombines TRBV7-2 with TRBJ2-7, with D perhaps TRBD1 (5 bases). Deletions cut 5 bases from V and 7 bases from J, with 24 bases between. The CDR3 runs 16 residues. The germline V gene encodes CDR1 SGHTA and CDR2 FQGNSA. The CDR3 bases are TGTGCCAGCAGCCTCGGACAACCCGCGAGTGCGAGGGAGCAGTACTTC. It codes for CASSLGQPASAREQYF. Full variable domain (missing parts from reference TRBV7-2 and TRBJ2-7): GAGVSQSPSNKVTEKGKDVELRCDPISGHTALYWYRQSLGQGLEFLIYFQGNSAPDKSGLPSDRFSAERTGGSVSTLTIQRTQQEDSAVYLCASSLGQPASAREQYFGPGTRLTVT.

J is TRBJ1-4 and V is TRBV10-3; possibly TRBD1 for D (5 bases). Germline CDR1 and CDR2: ENHRY and SYGVKD. The CDR3 is 17 residues long. Trimming pared 3 bases from V and 5 bases from J, leaving 19 bases between. In DNA form, the CDR3 reads TGTGCCATCAGTGATCGGGGTAGGGGTGCGGGAAATGAAAAACTGTTTTTT. It codes for CAISDRGRGAGNEKLFF.

This clone was seen a single time. V gene TRBV6-2 or TRBV6-3 combines with J gene TRBJ1-5; 7 nucleotides line up with TRBD1. CDR1 and CDR2 from the germline V gene are MNHEY and SVGEGT. V shed 2 bases and J 3 bases; nucleotides not matched to a gene: 4. The CDR3 has 15 residues. CDR3 residues: CASSYRQGYNQPQHF. For the CDR3, the DNA is TGTGCCAGCAGTTACCGACAGGGTTACAATCAGCCCCAGCATTTT.

Written as DNA, the CDR3 is TGTGCCAGCTCACCACTAGGAGGGGAGAATAACTATGGCTACACCTTC. Residues: CASSPLGGENNYGYTF. The chain is built from TRBV18 and TRBJ1-2, with D perhaps TRBD1 (5 bases). Germline V gives CDR1 KGHSH, CDR2 LQKENI. Trimming cost V 1 base and J 1 base, with 13 bases left between them. The CDR3 is 16 amino acids.

The CDR3 sequence: CASSSWAHYGYTF. In DNA form, the CDR3 reads TGTGCCAGCAGTTCTTGGGCGCACTATGGCTACACCTTC. This chain links TRBV12-3 or TRBV12-4 with TRBJ1-2; D is undetermined. V was cut by 4 bases and J by 3 bases, with 9 bases left in between. This CDR3 is 13 amino acids long.

The chain carries TRBV12-5 and TRBJ2-1; 15 bases fit TRBD2. Germline V gives CDR1 LGHNT, CDR2 FRNRAP. This CDR3 spans 18 amino acids. The V and J ends lost 6 bases and 0 bases, in that order; junction bases with no gene match: 6. CDR3 nucleotide sequence: TGTGCTAGTGGACGCGGGACTAGCGGGGGGCTCTCCTACAATGAGCAGTTCTTC. This gives the protein CASGRGTSGGLSYNEQFF.

In nucleotides, the CDR3 is TGTGCCAGCAGTGAAAGGTCATCCCAAGGGGCCAACTATGGCTACACCTTC. This translates into CASSERSSQGANYGYTF. The chain uses TRBV6-1 and TRBJ1-2, with a tentative D call TRBD1 (5 bases). Germline loops: CDR1 MNHNS, CDR2 SASEGT. With 2 bases removed from V and 2 bases from J, the gap between germline ends came to 18 bases. This CDR3 has 17 residues.

This clone appeared a few times. The V call is TRBV4-1, the J call TRBJ2-7; 8 bases map to TRBD1. The length of the CDR3 is 13 residues. V trimming: 4 bases; J trimming: 3 bases; junction bases outside the gene matches: 2. The germline V gene encodes CDR1 MGHRA and CDR2 YSYEKL. CDR3 nucleotides: TGCGCCAGCAGCCCGGGACAGGACTACGAGCAGTACTTC. Translated: CASSPGQDYEQYF.

J is TRBJ1-4 and V is TRBV5-1; no clear D. Trimming took off 0 bases at V and 6 bases at J, with 9 bases between the two ends. The germline CDR1 and CDR2 sequences are SGHRS and YFSETQ. The CDR3 consists of 14 residues. The CDR3 sequence: CASSLGPGYEKLFF. The CDR3 DNA reads as TGCGCCAGCAGCTTGGGGCCGGGATATGAAAAACTGTTTTTT.

The chain is built from TRBV7-2 and TRBJ1-2; perhaps TRBD1 as D (5 bases). The CDR3 totals 14 residues. CDR1 and CDR2 from the germline V gene are SGHTA and FQGNSA. V shed 2 bases and J shed 3 bases, with 10 bases lying between them. The CDR3 region has the DNA TGTGCCAGCAGCTTAATGCAGGGCTACTATGGCTACACCTTC. It encodes CASSLMQGYYGYTF.

The V gene is TRBV20-1, the J gene TRBJ1-4; no clear D gene. From germline, CDR1 is DFQATT and CDR2 SNEGSKA (reference sequence). With 1 base removed from V and 8 bases from J, the gap between germline ends came to 5 bases. This CDR3 has 11 residues. The CDR3 nucleotides read TGCAGTGCTAGAGCGGGGGAAAAACTGTTTTTT. It encodes CSARAGEKLFF.

The rearrangement joins TRBV19 to TRBJ2-3; 8 nucleotides match TRBD1. V lost 4 bases and J lost 3; bases outside the gene matches: 15. The germline gives CDR1 LNHDA, CDR2 SQIVND (reference sequence). The CDR3 has 18 residues. The CDR3 DNA reads as TGTGCCAGTAGTAATATCCCCCGAGGGCAGGGGGCAACAGATACGCAGTATTTT. Its protein product is CASSNIPRGQGATDTQYF.

This chain uses TRBV27 with TRBJ1-6, with a possible D match to TRBD1 (6 bases). This CDR3 region has 14 residues. From germline, CDR1 is MNHEY and CDR2 SMNVEV (reference sequence). Trimming stripped 6 bases from V and 4 bases from J, with 10 bases between. The CDR3 spells CASSTGQYNSPLHF. Written as DNA, the CDR3 is TGTGCCAGCAGCACCGGACAGTATAATTCACCCCTCCACTTT.

This rearrangement joins TRBV7-2 to TRBJ2-2, with TRBD1 matching 7 bases. The CDR3 is 14 residues long. The germline CDR1 and CDR2 sequences are SGHTA and FQGNSA. V lost 5 bases to trimming and J lost 8 bases; unmatched junction nucleotides: 8. CDR3 sequence (DNA): TGTGCCAGCAGCCCCAGGACAGGACGAGGGGAGCTGTTTTTT. It is translated as CASSPRTGRGELFF.